These 31 T cell receptor beta chains originate from one sample sequenced in a study of regulatory T cells in long-lasting Graves disease. Assembly of TCR beta libraries relied on iRepertoire HTBI primers together with Arm-PCR of CDR3 regions. TCRdb reanalysed the multiplex PCR reads using MiXCR and keeps one entry per CDR3 protein. The sample has under 450,000 distinct CDR3 sequences, more than 20% seen once. Time point given: persistent/refractory GD, antithyroid drugs over 5 years with positive TRAb. PBMCs were the source of the RNA used for TCR sequencing. Sample: peripheral blood mononuclear cells (PBMCs), taken when the disease was refractory, from a patient treated with antithyroid drugs. These TCRs come from a woman in her forties with Graves disease.

The table lists this clonotype with a few counts. The rearrangement links TRBV29-1 to TRBJ1-3; D ambiguous. Germline-derived CDR1 and CDR2 are SQVTM and ANQGSEA. There are 11 residues in the CDR3. The ends were cut back, 6 bases at V and 6 bases at J, with 9 bases in the middle. The CDR3 sequence: CSVLSLNTIYF. The CDR3 coding sequence is TGCAGCGTCCTAAGTTTAAACACCATATATTTT.

This clonotype appeared a few times. This chain connects TRBV6-1 to TRBJ1-5; D is possibly TRBD1 (6 bases). V lost 4 bases, J lost 6 bases, and 13 bases lay in between. The CDR3 runs to 14 residues. CDR1 MNHNS and CDR2 SASEGT come from the germline V gene. CDR3: CASSGVQGIQPQHF. The CDR3 DNA follows: TGTGCCAGCAGTGGGGTACAGGGTATTCAGCCCCAGCATTTT.

This chain links TRBV28 with TRBJ2-3, with 9 bases lining up with TRBD1. Germline CDR1 and CDR2: MDHEN and SYDVKM. J gave up 3 bases and V 6 bases, and 10 bases lay outside the gene matches. The CDR3 consists of 16 residues. The CDR3 bases are TGTGCCAGCAGCTATAGCCCGGGACAGGGAACAGATACGCAGTATTTT. This translates into CASSYSPGQGTDTQYF.

This clonotype has just a few counts. The V and J genes are TRBV6-1 and TRBJ2-1, with 12 bases lining up with TRBD2. With 6 bases clipped from V and 3 bases from J, the junction kept 6 bases outside the gene matches. CDR1 MNHNS and CDR2 SASEGT come from the germline V gene. The CDR3 has 16 amino acids. The CDR3 sequence: CASRPTSGRFYNEQFF. CDR3 DNA sequence: TGTGCCAGCAGGCCGACTAGCGGGAGATTCTACAATGAGCAGTTCTTC.

This chain joins TRBV19 and TRBJ1-6; weak D call: TRBD1 (5 bases). This CDR3 has 14 residues. CDR1 LNHDA and CDR2 SQIVND come from the germline V gene (reference sequence). The V gene lost 7 bases and the J gene lost 6 bases, with 13 bases spanning the gap. The CDR3 region is CASNEGMGNSPLHF. The CDR3 DNA follows: TGTGCCAGTAATGAGGGGATGGGTAATTCACCCCTCCACTTT.

This clonotype was found many times. The chain links TRBV28 to TRBJ1-5; weak D call: TRBD1 (6 bases). V was cut by 7 bases and J by 6 bases, with 10 bases left in between. Germline CDR1 MDHEN, CDR2 SYDVKM. CDR3 length: 12 residues. This CDR3 is CASTGGGQPQHF. The CDR3 nucleotides read TGTGCCAGCACCGGAGGGGGTCAGCCCCAGCATTTT. Together with reference TRBV28 and TRBJ1-5, the CDR3 gives the full variable domain: DVKVTQSSRYLVKRTGEKVFLECVQDMDHENMFWYRQDPGLGLRLIYFSYDVKMKEKGDIPEGYSVSREKKERFSLILESASTNQTSMYLCASTGGGQPQHFGDGTRLSIL.

This clonotype has a count of ten or more. V usage is TRBV11-2 and J usage is TRBJ1-1, with D perhaps matching TRBD1 (5 bases). Trimming cost V 2 bases and J 1 base, with 11 bases left between them. CDR1 SGHAT and CDR2 FQNNGV come from the germline V gene. This CDR3 comprises 15 residues. CDR3 residues: CASSLQGQGNTEAFF. The CDR3 nucleotides read TGTGCCAGCAGCTTACAGGGCCAGGGGAACACTGAAGCTTTCTTT.

This clonotype appeared a few times. It may be a read error: a sequence one base away is much more abundant. This rearrangement joins TRBV28 to TRBJ2-7; 9 bases are shared with TRBD1. Germline CDR1 and CDR2: MDHEN and SYDVKM. This CDR3 is built from 14 residues. CDR3 loop: CAGSPRDRESKQYF. In nucleotides, the CDR3 is TGTGCCGGCAGTCCCCGGGACAGGGAATCCAAGCAGTACTTC.

The rearrangement joins TRBV7-9 to TRBJ2-5; TRBD2 agrees at 10 bases. J lost 3 bases, V lost 1 base, and 8 bases had no gene match. Germline CDR1 SEHNR, CDR2 FQNEAQ (reference sequence). This CDR3 spans 17 amino acids. The CDR3 bases are TGTGCCAGCAGCTTAGTCTTCGCTAGCGGGAGAAAAGAGACCCAGTACTTC. Amino acid sequence: CASSLVFASGRKETQYF.

This clonotype was detected a few times. The chain employs TRBV9 and TRBJ1-2; D gene uncertain. The V end lost 5 bases, the J end lost 3 bases, and 17 bases lay between the germline ends. CDR1 is SGDLS and CDR2 is YYNGEE in the germline V gene. The CDR3 totals 15 residues. CDR3 residues: CASSGPGSKDYGYTF. The CDR3 bases are TGTGCCAGCAGTGGCCCAGGTTCTAAGGACTATGGCTACACCTTC.

At least ten counts were recorded for this clonotype. The J gene is TRBJ1-2, the V gene TRBV20-1, with D unresolved. V lost 6 bases, J lost 4 bases, and 9 bases lay in between. Germline-derived CDR1 and CDR2 are DFQATT and SNEGSKA (reference sequence). The CDR3 runs 11 residues. CDR3 bases: TGCAGTGCCAAGCGGGGCTATGGCTACACCTTC. It specifies CSAKRGYGYTF.

This clonotype was seen only a few times. The chain couples TRBV4-1 to TRBJ1-2; D possibly corresponds to TRBD1 (6 bases). CDR3 length: 17 amino acids. Trimming shortened V by 4 bases and J by 2 bases, and 20 bases separated the two germline ends. Germline loops: CDR1 MGHRA, CDR2 YSYEKL. The CDR3 bases are TGCGCCAGCAGCCCCCCCTTAAGGACAGTCGCAAACTATGGCTACACCTTC. Translating it yields CASSPPLRTVANYGYTF.

Ten or more counts support this clonotype. This chain joins TRBV28 and TRBJ2-7; D call uncertain. Trimming shortened V by 7 bases and J by 2 bases, and 21 bases separated the two germline ends. This CDR3 has 16 amino acids. Germline CDR1 reads MDHEN; CDR2 reads SYDVKM. The CDR3 loop reads CASIELRSPHAYEQYF. The DNA of the CDR3 is TGTGCCAGCATTGAGCTGAGATCACCACACGCCTACGAGCAGTACTTC.

This clonotype came up many times. The chain links TRBV28 to TRBJ2-4, with D tentatively TRBD2 (5 bases). Trimming removed 1 base from V and 0 bases from J, with 7 bases in between. Germline CDR1 is MDHEN and CDR2 is SYDVKM. The CDR3 has 15 residues. CDR3 protein: CASSLYGLAKNIQYF. The CDR3 DNA sequence: TGTGCCAGCAGTTTATACGGACTAGCCAAAAACATTCAGTACTTC.

This clonotype was picked up many times. The chain joins TRBV6-1 to TRBJ2-2, with unresolved D. There are 14 residues in the CDR3. V was shortened by 6 bases and J by 5 bases, with 13 bases between the two germline ends. From germline, CDR1 is MNHNS and CDR2 SASEGT. CDR3 nucleotide sequence: TGTGCCAGCAGCCTCAATTGGGGAACCGGGGAGCTGTTTTTT. Protein product: CASSLNWGTGELFF.

The chain links TRBV7-9 to TRBJ2-7, with 11 bases that match TRBD2. This CDR3 has 14 residues. Germline V CDR1 and CDR2: SEHNR, FQNEAQ (reference sequence). V lost 3 bases, J lost 5 bases, and 3 bases stayed unmatched. Written as DNA, the CDR3 is TGTGCCAGCAGCTTTAGCGGGAGGGCCGACGAGCAGTACTTC. It specifies CASSFSGRADEQYF.

In its sample, this clonotype was seen many times. This sequence joins TRBV30 and TRBJ1-4; 10 nucleotides agree with TRBD1. Germline V gene data show CDR1 as GTSNPN and CDR2 as SVGIG (reference sequence). After removal of 7 bases from V and 5 bases from J, the junction contained 4 bases not matched to a gene. The CDR3 runs to 13 residues. The DNA of the CDR3 is TGTGCCTCCCTGGGACAGGGGAATGAAAAACTGTTTTTT. Translating gives CASLGQGNEKLFF.

This clonotype was seen ten or more times. V usage is TRBV12-3 or TRBV12-4 and J usage is TRBJ1-1; tentatively, D is TRBD1 (6 bases). The ends were cut back, 3 bases at V and 3 bases at J, with 11 bases in the middle. The CDR3 loop spans 14 amino acids. The CDR3 nucleotides read TGTGCCAGCAGTTTCAGGGGTAGTCACACTGAAGCTTTCTTT. This codes for CASSFRGSHTEAFF.

The V call is TRBV5-6, the J call TRBJ1-3; the D is unclear. V shed 3 bases and J shed 2 bases, with 15 bases lying between them. CDR1 and CDR2 from the germline V gene are SGHDT and YYEEEE. CDR3 length equals 16 residues. Written as DNA, the CDR3 is TGTGCCAGCAGCTACGAGACCGGAGAAACTGGAAACACCATATATTTT. It is translated as CASSYETGETGNTIYF.

This clonotype was found many times. V and J are TRBV6-1 and TRBJ2-1; 8 bases align to TRBD2. Germline CDR1 reads MNHNS; CDR2 reads SASEGT. The CDR3 is 16 amino acids. Losses at the gene ends were 3 bases for V and 0 bases for J; bases not matched to a gene: 4. The CDR3 nucleotides are TGTGCCAGCAGTGACCCAGGGACTAGCTCCTACAATGAGCAGTTCTTC. As protein: CASSDPGTSSYNEQFF.

The sample holds many counts of this clonotype. The chain combines TRBV12-3 or TRBV12-4 with TRBJ1-2, with TRBD1 matching over 9 bases. The J segment lost 3 bases and the V segment lost 6 bases, leaving 8 bases of the junction unmatched. This CDR3 has 15 residues. This chain's CDR3 is CASSWDRVGHYGYTF. The DNA for the CDR3 is TGTGCCAGCAGCTGGGACAGGGTAGGGCACTATGGCTACACCTTC.

This clonotype showed up just a few times. J is TRBJ2-2 and V is TRBV28; D may correspond to TRBD1 or TRBD2 (6 bases each). The germline V gene has CDR1 MDHEN and CDR2 SYDVKM. The V and J ends lost 4 bases and 4 bases respectively, with 16 bases between them. The CDR3 contains 16 residues. The chain's CDR3 is CASSSWGASSTGELFF. The CDR3 DNA reads as TGTGCCAGCAGTTCCTGGGGGGCTAGCAGCACCGGGGAGCTGTTTTTT.

The chain couples TRBV4-2 to TRBJ1-5; no clear D gene. This CDR3 contains 17 residues. The germline V gene encodes CDR1 LGHNA and CDR2 YNFKEQ. Trimming took off 0 bases at V and 3 bases at J, with 15 bases between the two ends. The CDR3 is CASSQDGQRFINQPQHF. In DNA, the CDR3 is TGTGCCAGCAGCCAAGATGGCCAGCGCTTTATCAATCAGCCCCAGCATTTT.

Only a few counts were recorded for this clonotype. The J gene is TRBJ1-1, the V gene TRBV7-9; D is unresolved. CDR3 size: 14 residues. The V end was cut by 3 bases, the J end by 6 bases, with 14 bases between. Germline-derived CDR1 and CDR2 are SEHNR and FQNEAQ (reference sequence). The CDR3 bases are TGTGCCAGCAGCTTCCACTCGGGGTTCCCTGAAGCTTTCTTT. It yields the protein CASSFHSGFPEAFF.

This clonotype appeared many times. This chain links TRBV5-1 with TRBJ1-5; D is perhaps TRBD1 (5 bases). Germline V gene lookup returns CDR1 SGHRS and CDR2 YFSETQ. Trimming took off 0 bases at V and 2 bases at J, with 15 bases between the two ends. This CDR3 comprises 17 residues. DNA for the CDR3: TGCGCCAGCAGCTTGGACCTGGACAAGGAGGGCAATCAGCCCCAGCATTTT. As protein: CASSLDLDKEGNQPQHF. The full variable domain, completed using reference TRBV5-1 and TRBJ1-5, is KAGVTQTPRYLIKTRGQQVTLSCSPISGHRSVSWYQQTPGQGLQFLFEYFSETQRNKGNFPGRFSGRQFSNSRSEMNVSTLELGDSALYLCASSLDLDKEGNQPQHFGDGTRLSIL.

This clonotype was detected ten times or more. The chain recombines TRBV10-1 with TRBJ1-1; D unclear. The V gene's germline CDR1 is WNHNN and CDR2 SYGVQD (reference sequence). Trimming shortened V by 0 bases and J by 1 base, and 12 bases separated the two germline ends. The CDR3 sequence is 16 residues long. CDR3 protein: CASSESMRLKNTEAFF. The CDR3 DNA follows: TGCGCCAGCAGTGAGTCAATGAGACTAAAGAACACTGAAGCTTTCTTT.

This clonotype was detected only a few times. In DNA form, the CDR3 reads TGCGCCAGCAGCTTGGGTGAAATCCCCGGGGAGCTGTTTTTT. Translation gives CASSLGEIPGELFF. The chain combines TRBV5-1 with TRBJ2-2; D remains unclear. The ends were cut back, 0 bases at V and 6 bases at J, with 9 bases in the middle. This CDR3 has 14 residues. Germline CDR1 reads SGHRS; CDR2 reads YFSETQ.

The rearrangement joins TRBV2 to TRBJ1-1; D is undetermined. This CDR3 region has 13 residues. Trimming removed 5 bases from V and 1 base from J, with 8 bases in between. Germline V lookup: CDR1 SNHLY, CDR2 FYNNEI. CDR3 DNA: TGTGCCAGCAGTTTTAAGACGAACACTGAAGCTTTCTTT. Residues: CASSFKTNTEAFF.

V gene TRBV10-1 combines with J gene TRBJ2-1; unclear D gene. The CDR3 sequence is 13 residues long. V was clipped by 5 bases and J by 8 bases, with 13 bases between them. Germline V gives CDR1 WNHNN, CDR2 SYGVQD (reference sequence). This CDR3 reads CASSQGLGDEQFF. The CDR3 coding sequence is TGCGCCAGCAGTCAAGGCCTTGGAGATGAGCAGTTCTTC.

This chain uses TRBV20-1 with TRBJ1-6; 8 nucleotides line up with TRBD1. This CDR3 comprises 15 residues. Trimming at V came to 2 bases and at J to 10 bases, leaving 10 bases not matched to a gene. Germline V gene lookup returns CDR1 DFQATT and CDR2 SNEGSKA (reference sequence). Here the CDR3 reads CSARNPTGEGSPLHF. The DNA for the CDR3 is TGCAGTGCTAGAAACCCGACAGGGGAGGGGTCACCCCTCCACTTT.

V is TRBV20-1 and J is TRBJ2-1, with D tentatively TRBD1 or TRBD2 (5 bases each). Germline loops: CDR1 DFQATT, CDR2 SNEGSKA (reference sequence). The CDR3 spans 14 residues. V dropped 6 bases and J dropped 3 bases, with 15 bases sitting between them. CDR3 sequence reads: CSAPWGSSYNEQFF. The CDR3 region has the DNA TGCAGTGCCCCCTGGGGGAGCAGCTACAATGAGCAGTTCTTC.